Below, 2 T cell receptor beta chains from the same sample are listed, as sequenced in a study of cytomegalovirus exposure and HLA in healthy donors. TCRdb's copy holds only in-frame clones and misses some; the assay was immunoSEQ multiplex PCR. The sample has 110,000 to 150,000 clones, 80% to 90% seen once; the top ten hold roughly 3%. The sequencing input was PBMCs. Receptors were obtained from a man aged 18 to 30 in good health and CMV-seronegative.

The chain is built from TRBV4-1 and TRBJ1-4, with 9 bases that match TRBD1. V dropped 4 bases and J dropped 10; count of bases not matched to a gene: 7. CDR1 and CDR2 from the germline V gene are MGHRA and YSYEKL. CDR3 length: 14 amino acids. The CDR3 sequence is CASSPGQGFGKLFF. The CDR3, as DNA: TGCGCCAGCAGCCCCGGACAGGGGTTTGGAAAACTGTTTTTT.

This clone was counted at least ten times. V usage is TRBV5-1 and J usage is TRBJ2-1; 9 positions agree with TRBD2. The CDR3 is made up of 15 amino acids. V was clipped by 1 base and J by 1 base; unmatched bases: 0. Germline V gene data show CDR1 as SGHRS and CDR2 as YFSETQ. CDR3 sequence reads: CASSLTSGSYNEQFF. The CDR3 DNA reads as TGCGCCAGCAGCTTGACTAGCGGGTCCTACAATGAGCAGTTCTTC. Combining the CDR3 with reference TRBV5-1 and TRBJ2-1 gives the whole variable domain KAGVTQTPRYLIKTRGQQVTLSCSPISGHRSVSWYQQTPGQGLQFLFEYFSETQRNKGNFPGRFSGRQFSNSRSEMNVSTLELGDSALYLCASSLTSGSYNEQFFGPGTRLTVL.